The 23 T cell receptor beta chains given below trace back to one sample, sequenced in a study of graft-versus-host responses after intestinal transplantation. Sequencing used immunoSEQ multiplex PCR; TCRdb keeps in-frame clones, though not all of them. The sample yields about 98,000 clones, about 82% seen once. Sequenced material: PBMCs, taken 255 days after intestinal transplant. These TCRs come from a human patient who received an intestinal transplant, so some T cells may come from the graft donor.

The DNA for the CDR3 is TGTGCCAGCAGCTTAGCGGTTCGGACTGAAGCTTTCTTT. Its protein product is CASSLAVRTEAFF. The V and J genes are TRBV11-1 and TRBJ1-1; D ambiguous. Trimming pared 0 bases from V and 5 bases from J, leaving 7 bases between. The length of the CDR3 is 13 residues. Germline loops: CDR1 SGHAT, CDR2 FQDESV (reference sequence).

V usage is TRBV28 and J usage is TRBJ2-7; 10 bases line up with TRBD2. V was clipped by 5 bases and J by 6 bases; unmatched bases: 4. Germline CDR1 and CDR2: MDHEN and SYDVKM. The CDR3 contains 13 residues. In DNA form, the CDR3 reads TGTGCCAGCAGTCTAGCGGGAGAACCCGAGCAGTACTTC. This translates into CASSLAGEPEQYF.

The CDR3 sequence is CASSLPGQGLYNEQFF. In DNA form, the CDR3 reads TGTGCCAGCAGCTTACCAGGACAGGGACTTTACAATGAGCAGTTCTTC. The chain couples TRBV7-9 to TRBJ2-1; 8 bases match TRBD1. The germline gives CDR1 SEHNR, CDR2 FQNEAQ (reference sequence). There are 16 residues in the CDR3. V lost 2 bases to trimming and J lost 4 bases; unmatched junction nucleotides: 7.

The chain combines TRBV11-2 with TRBJ2-2, with D possibly being TRBD1 (6 bases). V lost 0 bases and J 6 bases, leaving 14 bases between the germline ends. This CDR3 has 16 residues. CDR1 SGHAT and CDR2 FQNNGV come from the germline V gene. The chain's CDR3 is CASSLEPTGYSGELFF. CDR3 coding DNA: TGTGCCAGCAGCTTAGAACCGACAGGCTACTCCGGGGAGCTGTTTTTT.

This chain joins TRBV5-1 and TRBJ2-3; D remains ambiguous. CDR1 is SGHRS and CDR2 is YFSETQ in the germline V gene. This CDR3 spans 14 amino acids. V was cut by 4 bases and J by 5 bases, with 14 bases left in between. The CDR3: CASSPQGPLDTQYF. The CDR3 DNA follows: TGCGCCAGCAGCCCCCAAGGGCCCTTAGATACGCAGTATTTT.

The chain carries TRBV6-1 and TRBJ2-1; D gene ambiguous. CDR3 length equals 16 residues. The germline V and J ends were trimmed by 2 bases and 4 bases, with 15 bases remaining between them. Germline assignment: CDR1 MNHNS and CDR2 SASEGT. CDR3 amino acids: CASSEQAHATYNEQFF. In DNA, the CDR3 is TGTGCCAGCAGTGAACAAGCTCACGCAACGTACAATGAGCAGTTCTTC.

The rearrangement links TRBV5-1 to TRBJ1-1; D is possibly TRBD1 (5 bases). CDR1 and CDR2 (germline): SGHRS, YFSETQ. CDR3 length: 15 residues. Trimming took 0 bases from V and 4 from J, leaving 13 bases between them. The CDR3: CASSLDRAGSTEAFF. CDR3 bases: TGCGCCAGCAGCTTGGATCGGGCAGGGAGCACTGAAGCTTTCTTT.

Notes on this clone: Other DNA sequences in this sample translate to the same CDR3. V usage is TRBV19 and J usage is TRBJ2-7, with 8 bases that match TRBD1. This CDR3 is built from 14 residues. V shed 1 base, J shed 2 bases, and the junction held 1 base outside the gene matches. Germline V lookup: CDR1 LNHDA, CDR2 SQIVND (reference sequence). The CDR3 coding sequence is TGTGCCAGTAGTATAGGACAGGGGACCTACGAGCAGTACTTC. Protein: CASSIGQGTYEQYF. The entire variable domain, with the rest obtained from reference TRBV19 and TRBJ2-7, is as follows: DGGITQSPKYLFRKEGQNVTLSCEQNLNHDAMYWYRQDPGQGLRLIYYSQIVNDFQKGDIAEGYSVSREKKESFPLTVTSAQKNPTAFYLCASSIGQGTYEQYFGPGTRLTVT.

The chain is built from TRBV28 and TRBJ2-7, with TRBD1 matching over 8 bases. The CDR3 has 15 residues. Germline V gene data show CDR1 as MDHEN and CDR2 as SYDVKM. Trimming cost V 5 bases and J 4 bases; bases outside gene matches: 10. CDR3 in amino acids: CASSLPGQGWYEQYF. The CDR3 DNA sequence: TGTGCCAGCAGTCTACCCGGACAGGGCTGGTACGAGCAGTACTTC. The full variable domain, its missing parts supplied by reference TRBV28 and TRBJ2-7, is DVKVTQSSRYLVKRTGEKVFLECVQDMDHENMFWYRQDPGLGLRLIYFSYDVKMKEKGDIPEGYSVSREKKERFSLILESASTNQTSMYLCASSLPGQGWYEQYFGPGTRLTVT.

The chain carries TRBV4-1 and TRBJ2-1, with TRBD2 identical over 8 bases. V dropped 8 bases and J dropped 2; count of bases not matched to a gene: 8. The germline V gene has CDR1 MGHRA and CDR2 YSYEKL. The CDR3 extends over 15 amino acids. In DNA form, the CDR3 reads TGCGCCAGCGCCGGACTAGCTGATACCTACAATGAGCAGTTCTTC. The encoded protein is CASAGLADTYNEQFF.

V gene TRBV4-2 combines with J gene TRBJ1-5, with TRBD1 matching 10 bases. CDR1 and CDR2 (germline): LGHNA, YNFKEQ. This CDR3 region has 18 residues. V trimming: 3 bases; J trimming: 6 bases; junction bases outside the gene matches: 14. Written as DNA, the CDR3 is TGTGCCAGCAGCCACTCAACAACGGCGACAGGGGGCAGTCAGCCCCAGCATTTT. Its translation is CASSHSTTATGGSQPQHF.

This chain joins TRBV5-1 and TRBJ2-5, with D possibly being TRBD1 (6 bases). V lost 4 bases to trimming and J lost 0 bases, with 13 bases between them. The germline V gene encodes CDR1 SGHRS and CDR2 YFSETQ. This CDR3 has 15 amino acids. CDR3 protein: CASSTVQGYQETQYF. CDR3 DNA sequence: TGCGCCAGCAGCACCGTTCAGGGGTACCAAGAGACCCAGTACTTC.

A few counts support this clone. The J gene is TRBJ2-1, the V gene TRBV6-4, with D perhaps TRBD2 (5 bases). CDR1 is MRHNA, CDR2 SNTAGT, per germline. The CDR3 length is 15 residues. V lost 3 bases and J 2 bases, leaving 11 bases between the germline ends. CDR3 amino acids: CASSEGAEAYNEQFF. The CDR3, as DNA: TGTGCCAGCAGTGAGGGAGCGGAGGCCTACAATGAGCAGTTCTTC.

This chain's CDR3 is CASTIIQVTDTQYF. CDR3 coding DNA: TGTGCCAGCACTATAATACAAGTCACAGATACGCAGTATTTT. This rearrangement joins TRBV6-1 to TRBJ2-3, with D unresolved. The CDR3 has 14 residues. V lost 7 bases, J lost 2 bases, and 13 bases lay in between. Germline V CDR1 and CDR2: MNHNS, SASEGT.

The chain is built from TRBV6-1 and TRBJ2-7; 7 positions match TRBD1. V dropped 1 base and J dropped 3; count of bases not matched to a gene: 3. Germline V gene lookup returns CDR1 MNHNS and CDR2 SASEGT. CDR3 length: 14 amino acids. DNA of the CDR3: TGTGCCAGCAGTGAAGGGGGACAGCACTACGAGCAGTACTTC. Translated: CASSEGGQHYEQYF.

This clone was seen only once. The genes are TRBV18 and TRBJ2-5; 8 bases line up with TRBD1. Unmatched junction bases numbered 7, after V lost 1 base and J lost 3 bases. This CDR3 has 16 amino acids. Germline V gene sequence: CDR1 KGHSH, CDR2 LQKENI. The CDR3 spells CASSPLGQGIKETQYF. In nucleotides, the CDR3 is TGTGCCAGCTCACCACTTGGACAGGGAATAAAAGAGACCCAGTACTTC. Variable domain in full (rest from reference TRBV18 and TRBJ2-5): NAGVMQNPRHLVRRRGQEARLRCSPMKGHSHVYWYRQLPEEGLKFMVYLQKENIIDESGMPKERFSAEFPKEGPSILRIQQVVRGDSAAYFCASSPLGQGIKETQYFGPGTRLLVL.

The gene calls are TRBV18 and TRBJ1-1; possibly TRBD1 for D (5 bases). V was trimmed by 0 bases and J by 7 bases, leaving 6 bases between them. The germline gives CDR1 KGHSH, CDR2 LQKENI. The CDR3 runs to 12 residues. CDR3 coding DNA: TGTGCCAGCTCACCACCGGGGCATGAAGCTTTCTTT. Translating it yields CASSPPGHEAFF.

This sequence joins TRBV10-1 and TRBJ1-1, with 10 bases lining up with TRBD1. The trim removed 4 bases at V and 4 bases at J, leaving 9 bases unmatched. The CDR3 contains 16 residues. CDR1 is WNHNN and CDR2 is SYGVQD in the germline V gene (reference sequence). The CDR3 loop reads CASSVEGQGESTEAFF. In nucleotides, the CDR3 is TGCGCCAGCAGTGTGGAAGGACAGGGGGAGAGCACTGAAGCTTTCTTT.

The chain uses TRBV10-3 and TRBJ2-3; 8 nucleotides align to TRBD2. The CDR3 sequence is 14 residues long. Germline CDR1 is ENHRY and CDR2 is SYGVKD. V lost 0 bases and J lost 8; bases outside the gene matches: 4. The CDR3 spells CAISESTSEATQYF. The CDR3 DNA reads TGTGCCATCAGTGAGTCGACTAGCGAGGCTACGCAGTATTTT.

The chain joins TRBV6-1 to TRBJ1-1; no reliable D call. Trimming removed 1 base at V and 3 bases at J, with 12 bases between. CDR1 and CDR2 (germline): MNHNS, SASEGT. The CDR3 sequence is 15 residues long. The CDR3 DNA sequence: TGTGCCAGCAGTGAAGGTGTGTTGTGGGACACTGAAGCTTTCTTT. Residues: CASSEGVLWDTEAFF.

Regarding this clone: No DNA is shown, since the ends of the CDR3 on it are uncertain; the CDR3 is the one TCRdb lists. V is TRBV6-5 and J is TRBJ2-3; the table's D call, TRBD2, was not checked against the DNA. CDR1 and CDR2 from the germline V gene are MNHEY and SVGAGI. The CDR3 length is 16 residues, termini included. The CDR3 sequence is CASSSSTSGGTDTQYF.

V gene TRBV28 combines with J gene TRBJ2-7; 13 bases are shared with TRBD2. V lost 4 bases and J lost 0; bases outside the gene matches: 6. Germline CDR1 and CDR2: MDHEN and SYDVKM. The length of the CDR3 is 17 residues. DNA for the CDR3: TGTGCCAGCAGTTCCGGGACTAGCGGGAAGACCTCCTACGAGCAGTACTTC. Protein: CASSSGTSGKTSYEQYF.

CDR3 residues: CASRYRADQPQHF. As DNA, the CDR3 is TGTGCCAGCAGGTACAGGGCGGATCAGCCCCAGCATTTT. This chain connects TRBV6-6 to TRBJ1-5; TRBD1 might be the D (6 bases). The V gene lost 6 bases and the J gene lost 5 bases, with 11 bases spanning the gap. The CDR3 extends over 13 amino acids. Germline lookup yields CDR1 MNHNY and CDR2 SVGAGI (reference sequence).